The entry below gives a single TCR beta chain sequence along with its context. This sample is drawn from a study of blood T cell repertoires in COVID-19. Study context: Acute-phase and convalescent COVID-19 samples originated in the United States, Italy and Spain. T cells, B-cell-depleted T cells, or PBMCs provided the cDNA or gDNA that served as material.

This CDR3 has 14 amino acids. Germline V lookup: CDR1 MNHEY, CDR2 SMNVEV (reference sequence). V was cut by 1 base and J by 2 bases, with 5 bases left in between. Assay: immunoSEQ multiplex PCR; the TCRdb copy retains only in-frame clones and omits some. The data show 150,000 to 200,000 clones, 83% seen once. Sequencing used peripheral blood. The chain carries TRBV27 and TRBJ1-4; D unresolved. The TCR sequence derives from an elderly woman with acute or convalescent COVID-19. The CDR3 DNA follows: TGTGCCAGCAGTTTATACAGCACTAATGAAAAACTGTTTTTT. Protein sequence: CASSLYSTNEKLFF.